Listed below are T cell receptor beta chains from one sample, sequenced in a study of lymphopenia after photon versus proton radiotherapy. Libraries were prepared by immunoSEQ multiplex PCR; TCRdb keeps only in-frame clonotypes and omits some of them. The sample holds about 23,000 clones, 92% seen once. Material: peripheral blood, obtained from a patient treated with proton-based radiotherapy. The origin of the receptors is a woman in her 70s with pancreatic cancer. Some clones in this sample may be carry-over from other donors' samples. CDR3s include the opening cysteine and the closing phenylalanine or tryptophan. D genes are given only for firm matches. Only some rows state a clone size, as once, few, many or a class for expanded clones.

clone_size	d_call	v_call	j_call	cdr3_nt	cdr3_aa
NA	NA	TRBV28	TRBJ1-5	TGTGCCAGCAGTTTGGAGCGACCCAACCAGCCCCAGCATTTT	CASSLERPNQPQHF
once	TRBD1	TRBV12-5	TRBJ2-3	TGTGCTAGTGGTTTCAGGGGACCCCTCTGGGACAGGGGCGCAGATACGCAGTATTTT	CASGFRGPLWDRGADTQYF
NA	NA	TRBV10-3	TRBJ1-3	TGTGCCATCAGTGAGGGTGGAGGAAACACCATATATTTT	CAISEGGGNTIYF
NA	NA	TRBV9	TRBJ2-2	TGTGCCAGCAGCGTACGTGATGGGAACACCGGGGAGCTGTTTTTT	CASSVRDGNTGELFF
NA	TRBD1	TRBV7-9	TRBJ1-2	TGTGCCAGCAGCTTAGTTGGTCAGGGGCAGGGGGCTATAAGCTATGGCTACACCTTC	CASSLVGQGQGAISYGYTF
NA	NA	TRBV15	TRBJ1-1	TGTGCCACCAGCAGCCAGGATTTCTCCCGCTCTGAAGCTTTCTTT	CATSSQDFSRSEAFF
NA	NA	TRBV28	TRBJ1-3	TGTGCCAGCAGCGGAGGGGCTGGAAACACCATATATTTT	CASSGGAGNTIYF
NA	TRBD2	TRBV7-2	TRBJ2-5	TGTGCCAGCAGCTTAGCCTCACTAGCGGGAATAGAGACCCAGTACTTC	CASSLASLAGIETQYF
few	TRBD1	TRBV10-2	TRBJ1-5	TGCGCCAGCAGTGGACAGGGCGATCAGCCCCAGCATTTT	CASSGQGDQPQHF
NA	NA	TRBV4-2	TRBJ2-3	TGTGCCAGCAGCCAAGAAACGGGCACAGATACGCAGTATTTT	CASSQETGTDTQYF
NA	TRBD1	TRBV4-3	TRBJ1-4	TGCGCCAGCAGCCAATCGACAGGGCGAAATGAAAAACTGTTTTTT	CASSQSTGRNEKLFF
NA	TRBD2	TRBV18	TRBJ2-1	TGTGCCAGCTCACCACTCGTTACAGCGGGGAGCTCCTACAATGAGCAGTTCTTC	CASSPLVTAGSSYNEQFF
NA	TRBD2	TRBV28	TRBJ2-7	TGTGCCAGCAGCCCCAGCGTTGCGGCCCTAGCGGGAGTCGGCTACGAGCAGTACTTC	CASSPSVAALAGVGYEQYF
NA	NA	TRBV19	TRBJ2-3	TGTGCCAGTAATGTCCCGGGCACAGATACGCAGTATTTT	CASNVPGTDTQYF
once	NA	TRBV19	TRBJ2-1	TGTGCCAGTAGCGCCTACAATGAGCAGTTCTTC	CASSAYNEQFF
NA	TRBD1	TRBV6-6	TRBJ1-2	TGTGCCAGCAGTTACTCTGGGACAGATGGCTACACCTTC	CASSYSGTDGYTF
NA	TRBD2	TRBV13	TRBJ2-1	TGTGCCAGCAGCTTAAATCTCGGGTCTAGCGGGAGCAATGAGCAGTTCTTC	CASSLNLGSSGSNEQFF
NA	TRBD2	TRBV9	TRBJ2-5	TGTGCCAGCAGCGTAGATGAGCGGGAGAGGGAGACCCAGTACTTC	CASSVDERERETQYF
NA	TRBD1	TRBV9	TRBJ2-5	TGTGCCAGCAGCGTAGACCCGGACAGGGTGGAAGAGACCCAGTACTTC	CASSVDPDRVEETQYF
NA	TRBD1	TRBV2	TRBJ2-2	TGTGCCAGCAGTTGGACAGGGGGCAATACCGGGGAGCTGTTTTTT	CASSWTGGNTGELFF
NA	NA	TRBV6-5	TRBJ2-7	TGTGCCAGCAGTTACTCCGACGGGGAAACCTACGAGCAGTACTTC	CASSYSDGETYEQYF
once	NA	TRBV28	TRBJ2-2	TGTGCCAGCAGTTTATGGAAGAACACCGGGGAGCTGTTTTTT	CASSLWKNTGELFF